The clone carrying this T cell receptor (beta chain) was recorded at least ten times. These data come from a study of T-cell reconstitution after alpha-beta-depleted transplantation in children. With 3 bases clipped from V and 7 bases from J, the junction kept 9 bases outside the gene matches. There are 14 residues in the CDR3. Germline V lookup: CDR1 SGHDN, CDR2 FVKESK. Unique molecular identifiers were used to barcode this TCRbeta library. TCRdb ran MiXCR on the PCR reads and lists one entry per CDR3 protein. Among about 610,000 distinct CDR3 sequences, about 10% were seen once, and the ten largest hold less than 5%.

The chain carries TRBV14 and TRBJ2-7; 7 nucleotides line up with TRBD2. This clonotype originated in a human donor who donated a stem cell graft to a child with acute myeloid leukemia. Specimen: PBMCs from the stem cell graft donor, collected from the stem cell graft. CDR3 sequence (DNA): TGTGCCAGCAGCCAGGGCGGACTAGGTCGGGAGCAGTACTTC. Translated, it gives CASSQGGLGREQYF.